This record concerns one T cell receptor beta chain sequence. Its antigen is unknown. One end of the junction fails to match germline, which may point to a read error. Researchers generated TCR beta cDNA from roughly 510 ng of total RNA, relying on a constant-region primer. The TCR beta library was amplified through three nested multiplex PCR rounds in a modified ARM-PCR procedure. TCRdb redid the calling of the multiplex PCR reads with MiXCR, one entry per CDR3 protein. Of about 110,000 distinct CDR3 sequences in the sample, around 84% were seen once. This entry belongs to a study of tumor-infiltrating lymphocytes in primary liver carcinoma. Study-wide points: The overlap of tumor-adjacent and tumor-blood pairs was smaller than that of tumor region pairs.

From approximately 20-30 mg of unsorted bulk tissue, DNA and RNA were co-extracted together. Collection of samples drew on five separate regions of each tumor. The receptor comes from a man in his forties or fifties with primary liver carcinoma and hepatitis B virus infection. The sample was liver tumor tissue from sampling region 3. Specified subset: tumor region T3, left-lateral pole.

The CDR3 here is CASNFPGLAYEQCF. CDR3 sequence (DNA): TGTGCCAGCAACTTTCCGGGACTAGCCTACGAGCAGTGCTTC. The chain recombines TRBV5-6 with TRBJ2-7; 9 nucleotides align to TRBD2. Germline lookup yields CDR1 SGHDT and CDR2 YYEEEE. The CDR3 runs to 14 residues.